The entry that follows covers one T cell receptor beta chain sequence. A junction boundary mismatches the germline segment, possibly from a read error. These data belong to a study of molecular identifiers for immune sequencing clone quantification. Methods described previously were used for bulk TCR libraries, and listed TCR primers were applied. TCRdb reprocessed the PCR reads via MiXCR and lists one record per CDR3 protein. The sample holds under 800,000 distinct CDR3 sequences, around 25% seen once. CDR1 and CDR2 from the germline V gene are SSHAT and FNYEAQ (reference sequence). This CDR3 has 15 residues. Sorting captured naive CD8 T cells as CD8+CD4-CCR7+CD45RA+.

The source material was naive CD8+ T cells from blood, with Jurkat cell RNA spiked in. As for subset: FACS-sorted CD8+CD4-CCR7+CD45RA+ naive T cells. This receptor was obtained from a human donor in good health. Some libraries in this study had Jurkat cell RNA spiked in. The chain carries TRBV7-7 and TRBJ2-5; TRBD2 matches at 11 bases. CDR3 loop: CASSLTSGSDETEYF. DNA of the CDR3: TGTGCTAGCAGCTTAACTAGCGGGAGTGATGAGACCGAGTACTTC.